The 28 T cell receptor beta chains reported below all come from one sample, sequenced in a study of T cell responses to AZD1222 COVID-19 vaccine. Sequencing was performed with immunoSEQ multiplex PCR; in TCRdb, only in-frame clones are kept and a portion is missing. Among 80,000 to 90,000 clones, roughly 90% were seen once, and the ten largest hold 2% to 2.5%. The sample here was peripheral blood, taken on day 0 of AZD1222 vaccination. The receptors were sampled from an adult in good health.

The CDR3 spells CASSLGASSNYGYTF. The CDR3 nucleotides read TGTGCCAGCAGCTTGGGGGCCAGTTCTAACTATGGCTACACCTTC. The V and J genes are TRBV5-4 and TRBJ1-2, with D hard to call. V was trimmed by 0 bases and J by 0 bases, leaving 9 bases between them. Germline-derived CDR1 and CDR2 are SGHNT and YYREEE (reference sequence). The CDR3 length is 15 residues.

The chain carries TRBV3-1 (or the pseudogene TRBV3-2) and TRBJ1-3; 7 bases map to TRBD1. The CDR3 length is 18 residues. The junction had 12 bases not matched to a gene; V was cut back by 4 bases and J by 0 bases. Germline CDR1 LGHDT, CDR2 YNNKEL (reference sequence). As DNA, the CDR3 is TGTGCCAGCAGCCTCGGGCAGGGGGGCCGGATCTCTGGAAACACCATATATTTT. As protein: CASSLGQGGRISGNTIYF.

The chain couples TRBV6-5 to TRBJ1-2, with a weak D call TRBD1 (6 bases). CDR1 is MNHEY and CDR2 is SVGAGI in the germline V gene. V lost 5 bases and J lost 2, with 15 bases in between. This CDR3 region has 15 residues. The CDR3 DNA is TGTGCCAGCAGTAACGGACAGACCCTAAACTATGGCTACACCTTC. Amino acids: CASSNGQTLNYGYTF.

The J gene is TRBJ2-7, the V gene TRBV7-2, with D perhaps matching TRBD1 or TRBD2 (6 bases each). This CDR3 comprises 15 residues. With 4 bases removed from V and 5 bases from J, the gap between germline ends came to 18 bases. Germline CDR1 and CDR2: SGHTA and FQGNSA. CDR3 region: CASSSSGAAGHEQYF. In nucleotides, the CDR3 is TGTGCCAGCAGCTCCTCGGGGGCCGCAGGCCACGAGCAGTACTTC.

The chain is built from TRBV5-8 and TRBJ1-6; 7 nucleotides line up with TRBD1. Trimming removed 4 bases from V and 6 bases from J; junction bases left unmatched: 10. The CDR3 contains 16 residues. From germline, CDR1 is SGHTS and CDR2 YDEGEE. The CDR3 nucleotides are TGTGCCAGCAGCGAAGGGACAGTTTTCCGTAATTCACCCCTCCACTTT. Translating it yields CASSEGTVFRNSPLHF.

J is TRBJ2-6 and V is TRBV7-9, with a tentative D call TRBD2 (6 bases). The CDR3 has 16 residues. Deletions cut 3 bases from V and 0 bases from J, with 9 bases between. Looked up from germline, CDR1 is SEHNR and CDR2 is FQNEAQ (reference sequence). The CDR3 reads CASSFRGSSGANVLTF. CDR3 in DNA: TGTGCCAGCAGCTTTCGGGGGAGCTCTGGGGCCAACGTCCTGACTTTC.

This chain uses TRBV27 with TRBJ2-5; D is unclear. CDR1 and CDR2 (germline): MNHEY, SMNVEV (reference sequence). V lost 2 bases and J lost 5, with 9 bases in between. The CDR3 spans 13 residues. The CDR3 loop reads CASSLGYGETQYF. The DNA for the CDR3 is TGTGCCAGCAGTTTAGGATACGGTGAGACCCAGTACTTC.

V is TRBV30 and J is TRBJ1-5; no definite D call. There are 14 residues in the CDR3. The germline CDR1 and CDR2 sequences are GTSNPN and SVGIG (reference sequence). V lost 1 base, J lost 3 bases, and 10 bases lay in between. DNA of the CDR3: TGTGCCTGGAGTGAGGGCCGCAACAATCAGCCCCAGCATTTT. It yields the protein CAWSEGRNNQPQHF.

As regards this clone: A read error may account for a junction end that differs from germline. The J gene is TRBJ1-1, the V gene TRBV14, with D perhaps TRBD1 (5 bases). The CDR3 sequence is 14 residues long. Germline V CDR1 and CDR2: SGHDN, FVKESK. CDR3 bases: TGTGCCAGCAACCAAGGGACGGAGAACACTGAAGCTTTCTTT. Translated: CASNQGTENTEAFF.

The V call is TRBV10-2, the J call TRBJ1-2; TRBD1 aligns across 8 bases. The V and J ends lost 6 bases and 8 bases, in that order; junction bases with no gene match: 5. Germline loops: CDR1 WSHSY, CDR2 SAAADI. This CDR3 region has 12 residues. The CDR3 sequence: CASSLDRGGYTF. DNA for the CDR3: TGCGCCAGCAGCCTTGACAGGGGCGGCTACACCTTC.

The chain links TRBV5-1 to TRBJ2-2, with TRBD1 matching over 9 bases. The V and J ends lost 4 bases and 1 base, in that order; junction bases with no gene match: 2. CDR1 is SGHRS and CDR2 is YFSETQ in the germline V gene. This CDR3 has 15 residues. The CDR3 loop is CASSLGQGNTGELFF. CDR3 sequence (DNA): TGCGCCAGCAGCCTGGGACAGGGGAACACCGGGGAGCTGTTTTTT.

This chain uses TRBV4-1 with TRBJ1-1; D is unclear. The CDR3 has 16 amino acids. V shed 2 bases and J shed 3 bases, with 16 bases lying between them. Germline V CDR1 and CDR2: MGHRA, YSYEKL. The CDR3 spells CASSQIPSIGDTEAFF. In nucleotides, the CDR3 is TGCGCCAGCAGCCAAATCCCGTCCATCGGGGACACTGAAGCTTTCTTT.

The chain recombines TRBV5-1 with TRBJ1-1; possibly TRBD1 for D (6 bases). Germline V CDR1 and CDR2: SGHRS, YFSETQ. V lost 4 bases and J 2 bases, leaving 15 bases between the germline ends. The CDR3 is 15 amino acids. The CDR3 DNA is TGCGCCAGCAGCAACGACAGGACACTCAACACTGAAGCTTTCTTT. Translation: CASSNDRTLNTEAFF.

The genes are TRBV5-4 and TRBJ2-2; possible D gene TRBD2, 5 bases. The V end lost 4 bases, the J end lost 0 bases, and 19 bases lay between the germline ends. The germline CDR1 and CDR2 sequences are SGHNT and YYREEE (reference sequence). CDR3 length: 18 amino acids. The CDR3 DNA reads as TGTGCCAGCAGCCCCGCAACTTATAAGGGAGCGAACACCGGGGAGCTGTTTTTT. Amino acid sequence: CASSPATYKGANTGELFF.

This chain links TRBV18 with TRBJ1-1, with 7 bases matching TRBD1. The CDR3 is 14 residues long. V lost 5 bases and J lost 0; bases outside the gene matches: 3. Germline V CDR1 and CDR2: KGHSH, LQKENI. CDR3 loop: CASSGQALNTEAFF. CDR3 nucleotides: TGTGCCAGCTCAGGACAGGCCTTGAACACTGAAGCTTTCTTT.

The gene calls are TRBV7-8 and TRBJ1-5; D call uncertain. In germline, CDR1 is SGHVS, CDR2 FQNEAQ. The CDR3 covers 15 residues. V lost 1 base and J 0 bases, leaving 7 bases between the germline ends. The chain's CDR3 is CASSLDRNSNQPQHF. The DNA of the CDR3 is TGTGCCAGCAGCTTAGACAGAAATAGCAATCAGCCCCAGCATTTT.

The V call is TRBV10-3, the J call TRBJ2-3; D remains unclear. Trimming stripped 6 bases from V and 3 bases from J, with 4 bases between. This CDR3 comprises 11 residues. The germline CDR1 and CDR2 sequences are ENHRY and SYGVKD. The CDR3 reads CAIRITDTQYF. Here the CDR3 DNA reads TGTGCCATCAGGATTACAGATACGCAGTATTTT.

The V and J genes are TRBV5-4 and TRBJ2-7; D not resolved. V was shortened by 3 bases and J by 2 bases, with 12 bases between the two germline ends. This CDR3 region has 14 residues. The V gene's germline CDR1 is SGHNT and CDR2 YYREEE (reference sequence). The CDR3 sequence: CASSSFISPYEQYF. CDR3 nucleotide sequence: TGTGCCAGCAGCTCCTTTATTTCCCCCTACGAGCAGTACTTC.

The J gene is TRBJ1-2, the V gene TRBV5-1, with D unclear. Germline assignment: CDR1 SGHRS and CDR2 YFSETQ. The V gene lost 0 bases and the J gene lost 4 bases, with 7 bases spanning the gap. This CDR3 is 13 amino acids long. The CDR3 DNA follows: TGCGCCAGCAGCTTGGGCCACGTCTATGGCTACACCTTC. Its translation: CASSLGHVYGYTF.

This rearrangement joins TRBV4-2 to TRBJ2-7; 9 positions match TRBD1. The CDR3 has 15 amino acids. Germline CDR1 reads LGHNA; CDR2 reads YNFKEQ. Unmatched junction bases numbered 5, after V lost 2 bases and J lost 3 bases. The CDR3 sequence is CASSQTGTGIYEQYF. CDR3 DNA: TGTGCCAGCAGCCAAACCGGGACAGGGATCTACGAGCAGTACTTC.

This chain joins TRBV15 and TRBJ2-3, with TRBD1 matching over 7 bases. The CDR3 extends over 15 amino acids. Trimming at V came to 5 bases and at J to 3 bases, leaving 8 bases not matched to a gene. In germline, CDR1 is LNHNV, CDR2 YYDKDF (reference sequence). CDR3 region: CATSEQGIRTDTQYF. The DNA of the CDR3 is TGTGCCACCAGCGAACAGGGGATTCGGACAGATACGCAGTATTTT.

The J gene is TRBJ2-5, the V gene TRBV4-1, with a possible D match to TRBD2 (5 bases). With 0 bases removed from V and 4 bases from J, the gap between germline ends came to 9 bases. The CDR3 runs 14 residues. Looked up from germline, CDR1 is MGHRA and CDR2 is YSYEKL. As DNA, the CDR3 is TGCGCCAGCAGCCAAGATCTCGGGGTAGAGACCCAGTACTTC. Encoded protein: CASSQDLGVETQYF.

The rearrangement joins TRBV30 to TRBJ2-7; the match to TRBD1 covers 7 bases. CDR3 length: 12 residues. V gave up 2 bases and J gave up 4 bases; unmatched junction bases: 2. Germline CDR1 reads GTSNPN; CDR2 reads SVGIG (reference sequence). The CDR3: CAWSLRGYEQYF. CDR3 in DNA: TGTGCCTGGAGTCTCAGGGGGTACGAGCAGTACTTC.

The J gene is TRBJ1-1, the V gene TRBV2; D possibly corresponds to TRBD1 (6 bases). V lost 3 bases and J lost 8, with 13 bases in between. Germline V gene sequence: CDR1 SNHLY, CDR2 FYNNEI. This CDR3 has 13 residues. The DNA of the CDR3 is TGTGCCAGCAGTGAGGCAGGGGCCCGAGAAGCTTTCTTT. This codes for CASSEAGAREAFF.

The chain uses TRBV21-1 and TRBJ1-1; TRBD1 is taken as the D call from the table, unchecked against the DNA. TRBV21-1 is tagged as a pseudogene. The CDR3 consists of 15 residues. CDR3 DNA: TGTGCCAGCAGCAAAGGTAGGGGGATGAACACTGAAGCTTTCTTT. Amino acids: CASSKGRGMNTEAFF.

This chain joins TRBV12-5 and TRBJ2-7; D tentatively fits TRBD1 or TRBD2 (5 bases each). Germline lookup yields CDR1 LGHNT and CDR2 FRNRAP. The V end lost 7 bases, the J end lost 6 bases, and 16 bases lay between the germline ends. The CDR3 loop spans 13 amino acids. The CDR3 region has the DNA TGTGCTAGTGCCCCGGGACGGCCCTTCGAGCAGTACTTC. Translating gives CASAPGRPFEQYF.

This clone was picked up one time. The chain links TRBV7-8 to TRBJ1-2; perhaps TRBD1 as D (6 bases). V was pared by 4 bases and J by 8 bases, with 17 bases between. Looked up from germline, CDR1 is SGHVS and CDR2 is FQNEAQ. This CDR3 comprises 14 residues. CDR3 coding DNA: TGTGCCAGCAGCTCGACAGCCGGGACACGGGGCTACACCTTC. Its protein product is CASSSTAGTRGYTF.

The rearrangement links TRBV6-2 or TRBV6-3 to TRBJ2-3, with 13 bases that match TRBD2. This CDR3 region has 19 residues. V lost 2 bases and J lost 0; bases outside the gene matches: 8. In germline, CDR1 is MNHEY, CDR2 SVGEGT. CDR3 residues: CASSYRTSGGVISTDTQYF. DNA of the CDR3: TGTGCCAGCAGTTACCGAACTAGCGGGGGGGTGATTAGCACAGATACGCAGTATTTT.